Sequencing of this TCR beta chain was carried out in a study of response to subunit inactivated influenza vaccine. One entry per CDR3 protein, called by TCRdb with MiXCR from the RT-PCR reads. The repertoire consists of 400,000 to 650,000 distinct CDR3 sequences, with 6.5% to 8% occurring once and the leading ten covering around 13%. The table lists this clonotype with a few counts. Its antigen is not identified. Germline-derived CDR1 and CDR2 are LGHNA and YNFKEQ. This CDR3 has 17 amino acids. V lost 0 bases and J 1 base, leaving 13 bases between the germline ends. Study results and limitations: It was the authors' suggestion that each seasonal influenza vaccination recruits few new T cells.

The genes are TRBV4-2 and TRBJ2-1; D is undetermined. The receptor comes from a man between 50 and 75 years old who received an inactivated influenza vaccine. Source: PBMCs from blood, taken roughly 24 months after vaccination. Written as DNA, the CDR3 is TGTGCCAGCAGCCAAGATGCCGGCGGTGGGTCCTACAATGAGCAGTTCTTC. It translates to CASSQDAGGGSYNEQFF.